Listed here are 20 T cell receptor beta chains from one sample, sequenced in a study of read filtering for tumor transcriptome and immune sequencing. From 300 to 450 ng of RNA, a library with molecular barcoded alpha/delta and beta/gamma adaptors was made. In TCRdb, the reads were re-called with MiXCR into one record per CDR3 protein. The sample carries tens of thousands of distinct CDR3 sequences, 20% to 25% recorded once. The sequenced sample consisted of a population of CD138-negative cells sorted from bone marrow. These receptors all come from a donor at least 40 years old with multiple myeloma.

In its sample, this clonotype was seen many times. V usage is TRBV7-9 and J usage is TRBJ2-3; no clear D. With 0 bases removed from V and 8 bases from J, the gap between germline ends came to 12 bases. CDR3 length: 14 residues. From germline, CDR1 is SEHNR and CDR2 FQNEAQ (reference sequence). The DNA of the CDR3 is TGTGCCAGCAGCTTAGCCCGGGTCCAAAGTACGCAGTATTTT. This encodes CASSLARVQSTQYF.

This clonotype was observed many times. The chain employs TRBV6-4 and TRBJ2-7; D assignment may be TRBD1 or TRBD2 (6 bases each). V dropped 8 bases and J dropped 2 bases, with 19 bases sitting between them. In germline, CDR1 is MRHNA, CDR2 SNTAGT. The CDR3 loop spans 15 amino acids. CDR3 coding DNA: TGTGCCAGCGAAGGAAACTCGGGGGCGGCCTACGAGCAGTACTTC. Translated, it gives CASEGNSGAAYEQYF.

This clonotype was recorded many times. The chain couples TRBV7-9 to TRBJ2-1; D possibly matches TRBD1 or TRBD2 (5 bases each). Germline loops: CDR1 SEHNR, CDR2 FQNEAQ (reference sequence). This CDR3 contains 14 residues. V was cut by 1 base and J by 10 bases, with 14 bases left in between. The CDR3 is CASSLVRGESEQFF. The CDR3 region has the DNA TGTGCCAGCAGCTTAGTAAGAGGGGAAAGCGAGCAGTTCTTC.

Notes on this clonotype: This likely comes from a read error, as the CDR3 has no conserved phenylalanine or tryptophan at its end. The J gene is TRBJ2-1, the V gene TRBV29-1, with 8 nucleotides matching TRBD2. The CDR3 is 16 amino acids. J lost 8 bases, V lost 7 bases, and 19 bases had no gene match. CDR1 and CDR2 from the germline V gene are SQVTM and ANQGSEA. The CDR3 reads CSALLLLSGGRDEQFY. Here the CDR3 DNA reads TGCAGCGCCCTACTCCTACTAAGCGGGGGTAGAGATGAGCAGTTCTAC.

The chain couples TRBV5-1 to TRBJ1-5; 8 nucleotides match TRBD1. Trimming took 4 bases from V and 4 from J; bases not matched to a gene: 10. The CDR3 spans 16 residues. The germline V gene encodes CDR1 SGHRS and CDR2 YFSETQ. CDR3 sequence (DNA): TGCGCCAGCAGCCCTACAGGGGGAGGGGGAAATCAGCCCCAGCATTTT. Translating it yields CASSPTGGGGNQPQHF.

In this sample, this clonotype turned up many times. The rearrangement links TRBV12-3 or TRBV12-4 to TRBJ2-5; tentative D call: TRBD1 (5 bases). The CDR3 spans 14 residues. Trimming removed 9 bases at V and 2 bases at J, with 16 bases between. The CDR3 DNA sequence: TGTGCCAGTAAGGAGTGGGGCGGACAAGAGACCCAGTACTTC. Amino acid sequence: CASKEWGGQETQYF.

CDR3 sequence: CSARQIAENTIYF. The CDR3 DNA reads TGCAGTGCTAGGCAAATCGCAGAAAACACCATATATTTT. The V gene is TRBV20-1, the J gene TRBJ1-3; no clear D. Germline values: CDR1 DFQATT, CDR2 SNEGSKA (reference sequence). V was clipped by 3 bases and J by 6 bases, with 12 bases between them. The CDR3 contains 13 residues.

This clonotype has a count of ten or more. The chain combines TRBV4-1 with TRBJ1-2, with TRBD1 matching 7 bases. This CDR3 region has 15 residues. Germline-derived CDR1 and CDR2 are MGHRA and YSYEKL. Trimming took 3 bases from V and 3 from J; bases not matched to a gene: 7. CDR3: CASSHPTGVYYGYTF. The CDR3 DNA reads TGCGCCAGCAGCCACCCCACAGGGGTTTACTATGGCTACACCTTC.

This clonotype has only a few counts. The chain uses TRBV5-4 and TRBJ2-3, with 9 bases lining up with TRBD1. The V segment lost 4 bases and the J segment 3 bases; nucleotides outside the gene matches: 15. This CDR3 has 18 residues. Germline CDR1 and CDR2: SGHNT and YYREEE (reference sequence). CDR3 in DNA: TGTGCCAGCAGCCAGGATCCTTGGACAGGGGAAAATACAGATACGCAGTATTTT. Its translation: CASSQDPWTGENTDTQYF.

To note about this clonotype: One base away lies a much larger clone, so this may be a sequencing read error. The CDR3 does not end in the conserved phenylalanine or tryptophan, so this is likely a read error. The chain couples TRBV20-1 to TRBJ2-5; TRBD2 matches at 12 bases. Germline CDR1 and CDR2: DFQATT and SNEGSKA (reference sequence). The CDR3 loop spans 15 amino acids. Trimming removed 3 bases from V and 2 bases from J; junction bases left unmatched: 4. CDR3 sequence (DNA): TGCAGTGCTAGTAAGACTAGCGGGAGTCAAGAGACCCAGTACTCC. The encoded protein is CSASKTSGSQETQYS.

The rearrangement joins TRBV29-1 to TRBJ2-2; the match to TRBD2 covers 8 bases. V gave up 4 bases and J gave up 2 bases; unmatched junction bases: 3. From germline, CDR1 is SQVTM and CDR2 ANQGSEA. CDR3 length: 14 amino acids. CDR3 in DNA: TGCAGCGTTGTACGGGAGGGTAACACCGGGGAGCTGTTTTTT. Translating it yields CSVVREGNTGELFF.

V usage is TRBV6-6 and J usage is TRBJ1-3; D ambiguous. Germline V gene lookup returns CDR1 MNHNY and CDR2 SVGAGI (reference sequence). Between the trimmed V and J ends, which lost 2 bases and 4 bases, there was a span of 15 bases. This CDR3 comprises 16 residues. CDR3 sequence: CASSYGQMAGGNTIYF. The CDR3, as DNA: TGTGCCAGCAGTTACGGTCAGATGGCGGGGGGAAACACCATATATTTT.

This clonotype was found many times. This rearrangement joins TRBV7-9 to TRBJ2-1; perhaps TRBD1 as D (5 bases). Trimming took off 1 base at V and 9 bases at J, with 16 bases between the two ends. Germline V CDR1 and CDR2: SEHNR, FQNEAQ (reference sequence). The CDR3 runs to 15 residues. CDR3 DNA sequence: TGTGCCAGCAGCTTAGGTGTAGGGGCAATTAGTGAGCAGTTCTTC. Translation: CASSLGVGAISEQFF.

This clonotype was observed many times. J is TRBJ2-1 and V is TRBV6-5; TRBD2 aligns across 15 bases. V shed 6 bases and J 0 bases; nucleotides not matched to a gene: 6. Germline V CDR1 and CDR2: MNHEY, SVGAGI. The CDR3 runs 18 residues. CDR3 sequence reads: CASRPGTSGGSSYNEQFF. As DNA, the CDR3 is TGTGCCAGCAGACCCGGGACTAGCGGGGGGAGCTCCTACAATGAGCAGTTCTTC.

For this clonotype: Just one base apart from a much larger clone, this may be a read error. The chain joins TRBV5-1 to TRBJ2-2, with D tentatively TRBD1 (6 bases). The CDR3 has 17 residues. From germline, CDR1 is SGHRS and CDR2 YFSETQ. The CDR3 sequence: CACSFVTGNANTGELFF. The CDR3 coding sequence is TGCGCCTGCAGCTTCGTGACAGGAAACGCGAACACCGGGGAGCTGTTTTTT.

The table lists this clonotype with a few counts. The chain joins TRBV7-9 to TRBJ1-5, with unresolved D. Trimming took 3 bases from V and 1 from J, leaving 7 bases between them. The CDR3 is 14 residues long. Germline V gives CDR1 SEHNR, CDR2 FQNEAQ (reference sequence). The CDR3 nucleotides are TGTGCCAGCAGCTTGGACGCGAGCAATCAGCCCCAGCATTTT. This sequence encodes CASSLDASNQPQHF.

This clonotype was recorded at least ten times. The chain has TRBV3-1 and TRBJ2-1, with 7 bases that match TRBD1. CDR1 LGHDT and CDR2 YNNKEL come from the germline V gene (reference sequence). V trimming: 1 base; J trimming: 4 bases; junction bases outside the gene matches: 4. The CDR3 is made up of 15 amino acids. CDR3 sequence reads: CASSQAGQDYNEQFF. Written as DNA, the CDR3 is TGTGCCAGCAGCCAAGCAGGACAGGATTACAATGAGCAGTTCTTC.

This clonotype has only a few counts. V usage is TRBV5-1 and J usage is TRBJ2-7; D is possibly TRBD2 (6 bases). The V end was cut by 7 bases, the J end by 2 bases, with 19 bases between. The CDR3 length is 15 residues. Germline loops: CDR1 SGHRS, CDR2 YFSETQ. The CDR3 DNA reads as TGCGCCAGCGCGAGCTCGGGAGCGGACCCCTACGAGCAGTACTTC. Its protein product is CASASSGADPYEQYF.

This clonotype has only a few counts. This rearrangement joins TRBV24-1 to TRBJ2-3; D may be TRBD2 (5 bases). CDR1 and CDR2 (germline): KGHDR, SFDVKD. This CDR3 has 18 residues. V dropped 1 base and J dropped 2 bases, with 18 bases sitting between them. DNA for the CDR3: TGTGCCACCAGTGATTTCTCCGGGGTTGGCCCCGACACAGATACGCAGTATTTT. It encodes CATSDFSGVGPDTDTQYF.

This clonotype appeared many times. This chain joins TRBV5-1 and TRBJ2-7; 9 bases are a match to TRBD1. Germline V gene data show CDR1 as SGHRS and CDR2 as YFSETQ. With V trimmed by 5 bases and J by 4 bases, 10 bases remained unmatched. There are 15 residues in the CDR3. CDR3 coding DNA: TGCGCCAGCAGTCAACCGGGACAGGGACCATACGAGCAGTACTTC. It codes for CASSQPGQGPYEQYF.